A single sample is the source of the 30 T cell receptor beta chains below, sequenced in a study of T cell responses to AZD1222 COVID-19 vaccine. The protocol was immunoSEQ multiplex PCR, while the TCRdb copy is restricted to in-frame clones and leaves out a portion. The data contain about 79,000 clones, more than 70% of them singletons. The input for sequencing was peripheral blood, taken on day 0 of AZD1222 vaccination. Every receptor here comes from an adult in good health.

CDR3 in DNA: TGCGCCAGCACACCAAAAACTAATGAGCAGTTCTTC. It codes for CASTPKTNEQFF. V and J are TRBV10-1 and TRBJ2-1; D is ambiguous. Germline CDR1 reads WNHNN; CDR2 reads SYGVQD (reference sequence). V was pared by 7 bases and J by 7 bases, with 11 bases between. The CDR3 length is 12 residues.

The chain combines TRBV11-2 with TRBJ2-1; D gene ambiguous. The CDR3 contains 13 residues. Trimming took off 1 base at V and 5 bases at J, with 6 bases between the two ends. Germline V gene data show CDR1 as SGHAT and CDR2 as FQNNGV. The chain's CDR3 is CASSLGVNNEQFF. CDR3 DNA: TGTGCCAGCAGCTTAGGGGTAAACAATGAGCAGTTCTTC.

With regard to this clone: Other DNA sequences from this sample encode an identical CDR3 as well. This rearrangement joins TRBV30 to TRBJ1-4, with D possibly TRBD1 on 5 matching bases. Germline values: CDR1 GTSNPN, CDR2 SVGIG (reference sequence). V was clipped by 0 bases and J by 8 bases, with 13 bases between them. The CDR3 totals 14 residues. In DNA, the CDR3 is TGTGCCTGGAGTGTACGAGGGGCCGGGGAAAAACTGTTTTTT. It translates to CAWSVRGAGEKLFF.

The gene calls are TRBV15 and TRBJ1-2; 9 nucleotides agree with TRBD1. The germline gives CDR1 LNHNV, CDR2 YYDKDF (reference sequence). Losses at the gene ends were 4 bases for V and 4 bases for J; bases not matched to a gene: 10. This CDR3 has 16 residues. This chain's CDR3 is CATSTGTTGGTYGYTF. CDR3 coding DNA: TGTGCCACCAGCACAGGAACCACAGGGGGCACCTATGGCTACACCTTC.

The DNA for the CDR3 is TGTCCCCCCCTACGGGCCTACGAGCAGTACTTC. It is translated as CPPLRAYEQYF. The J gene is TRBJ2-7, the V gene TRBV5-4; D remains unclear. The length of the CDR3 is 11 residues. Germline CDR1 SGHNT, CDR2 YYREEE (reference sequence).

This sequence joins TRBV4-1 and TRBJ2-1, with TRBD2 identical over 14 bases. Trimming cost V 1 base and J 7 bases; bases outside gene matches: 0. The CDR3 is 15 residues long. Per the germline V gene, CDR1 is MGHRA and CDR2 is YSYEKL. CDR3 DNA: TGCGCCAGCAGCCAAGGGACTAGCGGGAGGAATGAGCAGTTCTTC. It is translated as CASSQGTSGRNEQFF.

The chain has TRBV6-5 and TRBJ2-5; the D gene is possibly TRBD2 (7 bases). The V and J ends lost 2 bases and 5 bases respectively, with 12 bases between them. The CDR3 covers 14 residues. The germline V gene has CDR1 MNHEY and CDR2 SVGAGI. The DNA of the CDR3 is TGTGCCAGCAGTTACGGAGGGGGAGGGGAGACCCAGTACTTC. Translated, it gives CASSYGGGGETQYF.

The V call is TRBV6-1, the J call TRBJ1-1, with D tentatively TRBD1 (5 bases). This CDR3 is 13 amino acids long. Trimming took off 0 bases at V and 7 bases at J, with 9 bases between the two ends. Germline V gives CDR1 MNHNS, CDR2 SASEGT. Here the CDR3 reads CASSEAGGSEAFF. In DNA form, the CDR3 reads TGTGCCAGCAGTGAAGCGGGGGGGAGTGAAGCTTTCTTT.

The CDR3 DNA sequence: TGTGCCACCAGCAGAGGGTCTCGTAGCAATCAGCCCCAGCATTTT. It translates to CATSRGSRSNQPQHF. The chain has TRBV15 and TRBJ1-5; D is uncertain. Trimming took off 1 base at V and 0 bases at J, with 7 bases between the two ends. Germline values: CDR1 LNHNV, CDR2 YYDKDF (reference sequence). This CDR3 has 15 residues.

The chain carries TRBV18 and TRBJ1-1; D unclear. Germline V lookup: CDR1 KGHSH, CDR2 LQKENI. Trimming pared 0 bases from V and 11 bases from J, leaving 13 bases between. This CDR3 is built from 13 residues. Here the CDR3 reads CASSPPKGREAFF. The CDR3 DNA reads TGTGCCAGCTCACCACCCAAAGGTCGGGAGGCTTTCTTT.

The V call is TRBV25-1, the J call TRBJ2-3, with a possible D match to TRBD2 (6 bases). Trimming pared 0 bases from V and 11 bases from J, leaving 12 bases between. Germline assignment: CDR1 MGHDK and CDR2 SYGVNS. This CDR3 is 13 amino acids long. The CDR3 nucleotides read TGTGCCAGCAGTGAATATTGGGGGGAAGAGCAGTATTTT. It is translated as CASSEYWGEEQYF.

V usage is TRBV7-9 and J usage is TRBJ1-1; TRBD1 aligns across 7 bases. The CDR3 loop spans 14 amino acids. The trim removed 1 base at V and 10 bases at J, leaving 9 bases unmatched. The germline V gene encodes CDR1 SEHNR and CDR2 FQNEAQ (reference sequence). The CDR3 bases are TGTGCCAGCAGCTTAGGGGCAGGGGGACTAGGAGCTTTCTTT. Encoded protein: CASSLGAGGLGAFF.

The chain couples TRBV2 to TRBJ2-3, with 15 bases fitting TRBD2. This CDR3 has 16 amino acids. CDR1 and CDR2 from the germline V gene are SNHLY and FYNNEI. Trimming took 7 bases from V and 2 from J; bases not matched to a gene: 4. The CDR3 loop is CASTGLAGGYTDTQYF. The CDR3 bases are TGTGCCAGCACTGGACTAGCGGGAGGGTACACAGATACGCAGTATTTT.

The rearrangement links TRBV23-1 to TRBJ2-3; D perhaps matches TRBD2 (5 bases). TRBV23-1 is flagged as an ORF with uncertain function. V dropped 2 bases and J dropped 7 bases, with 13 bases sitting between them. This CDR3 is built from 14 residues. The CDR3 reads CASSQRSSPYTQYF. The CDR3 bases are TGCGCCAGCAGTCAACGGTCTAGCCCTTATACGCAGTATTTT.

This clone was recorded only once. The chain uses TRBV6-2 or TRBV6-3 and TRBJ2-3, with 11 bases lining up with TRBD1. This CDR3 comprises 17 residues. Germline V gives CDR1 MNHEY, CDR2 SVGEGT. The V and J ends lost 6 bases and 3 bases, in that order; junction bases with no gene match: 11. CDR3 nucleotides: TGTGCCAGCAGCCGCGGGACAGGGGGTGTAGATACAGATACGCAGTATTTT. Its translation: CASSRGTGGVDTDTQYF.

Concerning this clone itself: The sample contains more than one DNA sequence encoding this CDR3. CDR3 protein: CASRYRGSTEAFF. The CDR3 DNA is TGTGCCAGCAGGTACAGGGGGAGCACTGAAGCTTTCTTT. This chain connects TRBV6-2 or TRBV6-3 to TRBJ1-1; 8 bases are shared with TRBD1. The germline CDR1 and CDR2 sequences are MNHEY and SVGEGT. The CDR3 loop spans 13 amino acids. V shed 6 bases and J 4 bases; nucleotides not matched to a gene: 4.

The chain employs TRBV4-1 and TRBJ1-2; maybe TRBD1 (6 bases). V lost 1 base, J lost 0 bases, and 9 bases lay in between. The length of the CDR3 is 15 residues. Germline V gene lookup returns CDR1 MGHRA and CDR2 YSYEKL. The CDR3 DNA reads TGCGCCAGCAGCCAAGTTGGGGGGCCTAACTATGGCTACACCTTC. Its translation is CASSQVGGPNYGYTF.

CDR3 in amino acids: CATRRGQGETQYF. The CDR3 region has the DNA TGCGCCACCCGCAGGGGGCAAGGAGAGACCCAGTACTTC. V is TRBV10-1 and J is TRBJ2-5; 8 nucleotides line up with TRBD1. This CDR3 has 13 amino acids. Germline V lookup: CDR1 WNHNN, CDR2 SYGVQD (reference sequence). V shed 10 bases, J shed 4 bases, and the junction held 8 bases outside the gene matches.

This sequence joins TRBV5-4 and TRBJ2-6, with TRBD1 as a possible D gene (6 bases). V was pared by 1 base and J by 3 bases, with 8 bases between. Germline-derived CDR1 and CDR2 are SGHNT and YYREEE (reference sequence). CDR3 length equals 15 residues. Here the CDR3 DNA reads TGTGCCAGCAGCTTGCCAGGGGTTGGGGCCAACGTCCTGACTTTC. It specifies CASSLPGVGANVLTF.

V and J are TRBV12-3 or TRBV12-4 and TRBJ2-5; 7 nucleotides line up with TRBD1. The CDR3 is 13 residues long. V dropped 7 bases and J dropped 12; count of bases not matched to a gene: 14. CDR3 region: CASTLGDSKGKYF. The CDR3 DNA follows: TGTGCCAGCACCCTGGGGGACAGCAAGGGGAAGTACTTC.

The genes are TRBV12-3 or TRBV12-4 and TRBJ2-2; weak D call: TRBD2 (6 bases). The CDR3 sequence is 13 residues long. Trimming cost V 3 bases and J 7 bases, with 9 bases left between them. The CDR3: CASSLLANGELFF. The CDR3 DNA follows: TGTGCCAGCAGTTTGCTAGCGAACGGGGAGCTGTTTTTT.

This chain connects TRBV16 to TRBJ1-5, with D possibly TRBD1 on 6 matching bases. The V end was cut by 3 bases, the J end by 5 bases, with 11 bases between. This CDR3 is 14 amino acids long. Germline assignment: CDR1 KGHSY and CDR2 FQNENV. This CDR3 reads CASSHTEGDQPQHF. The DNA for the CDR3 is TGTGCCAGCAGCCACACTGAGGGGGATCAGCCCCAGCATTTT.

The chain couples TRBV29-1 to TRBJ2-2; D possibly corresponds to TRBD1 (5 bases). V dropped 4 bases and J dropped 3 bases, with 6 bases sitting between them. The V gene's germline CDR1 is SQVTM and CDR2 ANQGSEA. The CDR3 length is 12 residues. Here the CDR3 DNA reads TGCAGCGTTGCAGGGTACACCGGGGAGCTGTTTTTT. Translation gives CSVAGYTGELFF.

V is TRBV5-1 and J is TRBJ2-7, with D perhaps TRBD1 (8 bases). The CDR3 runs 15 residues. The germline V gene has CDR1 SGHRS and CDR2 YFSETQ. Trimming removed 4 bases from V and 2 bases from J, with 16 bases in between. In DNA, the CDR3 is TGCGCCAGCAGCATAACAGGGGGGGACGCCTACGAGCAGTACTTC. Translation: CASSITGGDAYEQYF.

The V call is TRBV6-5, the J call TRBJ1-1; D is possibly TRBD1 (5 bases). Looked up from germline, CDR1 is MNHEY and CDR2 is SVGAGI. V lost 7 bases, J lost 4 bases, and 16 bases lay in between. The CDR3 length is 14 residues. The DNA of the CDR3 is TGTGCCAGCACGATGGGACTGTTGAGCACTGAAGCTTTCTTT. The encoded protein is CASTMGLLSTEAFF.

This chain connects TRBV5-1 to TRBJ1-1, with D hard to call. The CDR3 covers 14 residues. Trimming pared 0 bases from V and 2 bases from J, leaving 8 bases between. Germline loops: CDR1 SGHRS, CDR2 YFSETQ. CDR3 loop: CASSLARTNTEAFF. CDR3 DNA: TGCGCCAGCAGCTTGGCGAGGACCAACACTGAAGCTTTCTTT.

The rearrangement links TRBV28 to TRBJ1-1; D is uncertain. Per germline, CDR1 MDHEN and CDR2 SYDVKM. V was pared by 4 bases and J by 4 bases, with 7 bases between. The CDR3 extends over 12 amino acids. The CDR3 coding sequence is TGTGCCAGCAGTTCGGGGAGCACTGAAGCTTTCTTT. Protein sequence: CASSSGSTEAFF.

The CDR3 sequence is CASSLGSLPAANEKLFF. Here the CDR3 DNA reads TGCGCCAGCAGCTTGGGATCCCTGCCCGCGGCTAATGAAAAACTGTTTTTT. The chain links TRBV5-1 to TRBJ1-4; D gene uncertain. This CDR3 region has 17 residues. Between the trimmed V and J ends, which lost 0 bases and 3 bases, there was a span of 15 bases. Germline-derived CDR1 and CDR2 are SGHRS and YFSETQ. The whole variable domain, remainder taken from reference TRBV5-1 and TRBJ1-4, is KAGVTQTPRYLIKTRGQQVTLSCSPISGHRSVSWYQQTPGQGLQFLFEYFSETQRNKGNFPGRFSGRQFSNSRSEMNVSTLELGDSALYLCASSLGSLPAANEKLFFGSGTQLSVL.

The chain couples TRBV6-5 to TRBJ2-2, with D tentatively TRBD2 (6 bases). Germline CDR1 MNHEY, CDR2 SVGAGI. The CDR3 consists of 14 residues. V shed 3 bases and J shed 5 bases, with 10 bases lying between them. CDR3 sequence (DNA): TGTGCCAGCAGTTATGGAGGGGCGACCGGGGAGCTGTTTTTT. Residues: CASSYGGATGELFF.

The gene calls are TRBV18 and TRBJ1-4; D is unresolved. Deletions cut 6 bases from V and 8 bases from J, with 13 bases between. The CDR3 is made up of 13 amino acids. Germline values: CDR1 KGHSH, CDR2 LQKENI. DNA of the CDR3: TGTGCCAGCTCCCCAAGGAGTCAGGAAAAACTGTTTTTT. It is translated as CASSPRSQEKLFF.